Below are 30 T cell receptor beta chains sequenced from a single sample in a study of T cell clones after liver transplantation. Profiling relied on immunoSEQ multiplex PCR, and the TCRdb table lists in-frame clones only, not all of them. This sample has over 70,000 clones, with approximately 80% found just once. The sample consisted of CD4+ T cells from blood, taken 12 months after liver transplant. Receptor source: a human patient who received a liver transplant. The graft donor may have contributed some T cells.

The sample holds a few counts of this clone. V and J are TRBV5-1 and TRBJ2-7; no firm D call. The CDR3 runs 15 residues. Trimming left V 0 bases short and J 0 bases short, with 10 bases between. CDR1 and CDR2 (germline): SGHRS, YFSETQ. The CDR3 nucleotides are TGCGCCAGCAGCTTGGGCTTATTTAACTCCTACGAGCAGTACTTC. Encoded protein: CASSLGLFNSYEQYF.

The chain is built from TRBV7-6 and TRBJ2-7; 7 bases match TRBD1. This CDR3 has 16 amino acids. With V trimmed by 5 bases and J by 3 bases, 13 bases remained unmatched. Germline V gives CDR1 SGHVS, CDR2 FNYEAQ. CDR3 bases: TGTGCCAGCAGCCCCGATATCACCAGACAGGGCTACGAGCAGTACTTC. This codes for CASSPDITRQGYEQYF.

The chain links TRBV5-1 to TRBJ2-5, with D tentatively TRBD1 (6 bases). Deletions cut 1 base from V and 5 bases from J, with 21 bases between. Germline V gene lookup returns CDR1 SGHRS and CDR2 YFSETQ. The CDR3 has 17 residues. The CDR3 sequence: CASSLMPPQGMRETQYF. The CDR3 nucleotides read TGCGCCAGCAGCTTGATGCCCCCACAGGGAATGAGGGAGACCCAGTACTTC.

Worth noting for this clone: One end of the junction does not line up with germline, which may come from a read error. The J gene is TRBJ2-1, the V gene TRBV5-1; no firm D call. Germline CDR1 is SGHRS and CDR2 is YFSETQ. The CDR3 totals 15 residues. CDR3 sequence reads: CASSLDERTYNEQFF. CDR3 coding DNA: TGCGCCAGCAGTTTGGACGAACGCACCTACAATGAGCAGTTCTTC. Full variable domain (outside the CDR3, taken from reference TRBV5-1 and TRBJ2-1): KAGVTQTPRYLIKTRGQQVTLSCSPISGHRSVSWYQQTPGQGLQFLFEYFSETQRNKGNFPGRFSGRQFSNSRSEMNVSTLELGDSALYLCASSLDERTYNEQFFGPGTRLTVL.

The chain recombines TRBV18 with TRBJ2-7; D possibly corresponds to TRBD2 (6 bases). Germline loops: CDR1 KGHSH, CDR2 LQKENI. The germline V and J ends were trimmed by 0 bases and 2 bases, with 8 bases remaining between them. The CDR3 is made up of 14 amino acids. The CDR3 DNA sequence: TGTGCCAGCTCACCACCGTCTAGCGCCTACGAGCAGTACTTC. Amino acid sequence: CASSPPSSAYEQYF. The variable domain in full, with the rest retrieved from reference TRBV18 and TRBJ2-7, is NAGVMQNPRHLVRRRGQEARLRCSPMKGHSHVYWYRQLPEEGLKFMVYLQKENIIDESGMPKERFSAEFPKEGPSILRIQQVVRGDSAAYFCASSPPSSAYEQYFGPGTRLTVT.

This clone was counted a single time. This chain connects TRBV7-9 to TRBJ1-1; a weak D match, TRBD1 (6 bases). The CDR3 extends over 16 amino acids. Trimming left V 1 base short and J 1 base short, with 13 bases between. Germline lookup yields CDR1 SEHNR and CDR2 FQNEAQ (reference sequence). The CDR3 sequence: CASSLGAQGGNTEAFF. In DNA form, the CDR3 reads TGTGCCAGCAGCTTAGGGGCACAGGGCGGGAACACTGAAGCTTTCTTT.

The CDR3 reads CASSPNSQFNYGYTF. The CDR3 nucleotides read TGTGCCAGCTCGCCAAATAGCCAGTTCAACTATGGCTACACCTTC. The chain is built from TRBV18 and TRBJ1-2; D is undetermined. V dropped 6 bases and J dropped 2 bases, with 16 bases sitting between them. This CDR3 contains 15 residues. Looked up from germline, CDR1 is KGHSH and CDR2 is LQKENI.

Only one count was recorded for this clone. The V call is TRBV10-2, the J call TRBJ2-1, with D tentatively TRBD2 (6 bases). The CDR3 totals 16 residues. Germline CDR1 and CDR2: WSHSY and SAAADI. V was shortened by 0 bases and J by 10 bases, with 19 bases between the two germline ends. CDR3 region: CASSESRRAKSLEQFF. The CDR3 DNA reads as TGCGCCAGCAGTGAGTCGAGGAGGGCTAAAAGTCTCGAGCAGTTCTTC.

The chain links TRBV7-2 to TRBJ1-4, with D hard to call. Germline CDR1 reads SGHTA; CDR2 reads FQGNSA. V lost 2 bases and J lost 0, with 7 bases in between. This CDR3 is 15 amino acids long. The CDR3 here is CASSLKGSTNEKLFF. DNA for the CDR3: TGTGCCAGCAGCTTAAAAGGGTCAACTAATGAAAAACTGTTTTTT.

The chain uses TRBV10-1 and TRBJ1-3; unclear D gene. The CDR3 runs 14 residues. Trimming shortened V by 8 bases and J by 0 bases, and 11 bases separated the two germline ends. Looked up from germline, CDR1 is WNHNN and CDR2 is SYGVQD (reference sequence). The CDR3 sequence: CASAGGSSGNTIYF. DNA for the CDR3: TGCGCCAGCGCCGGCGGTTCCTCTGGAAACACCATATATTTT.

DNA for the CDR3: TGTGCCAGTAGTTCACGGGTGGGAGGGTTCAATGAGCAGTTCTTC. It specifies CASSSRVGGFNEQFF. The V call is TRBV19, the J call TRBJ2-1; TRBD2 agrees at 7 bases. V dropped 5 bases and J dropped 6; count of bases not matched to a gene: 10. Germline V gene sequence: CDR1 LNHDA, CDR2 SQIVND (reference sequence). This CDR3 has 15 residues.

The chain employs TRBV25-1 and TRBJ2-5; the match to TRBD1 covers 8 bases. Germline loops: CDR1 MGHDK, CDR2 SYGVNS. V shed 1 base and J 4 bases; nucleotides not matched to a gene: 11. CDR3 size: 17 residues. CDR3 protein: CASSELTGGKFRETQYF. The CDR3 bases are TGTGCCAGCAGTGAATTAACAGGGGGGAAGTTCAGAGAGACCCAGTACTTC.

The CDR3 nucleotides read TGTGCCAGCGGGAGCACAGATACGCAGTATTTT. The encoded protein is CASGSTDTQYF. The chain is built from TRBV7-2 and TRBJ2-3; D gene unclear. This CDR3 has 11 residues. In germline, CDR1 is SGHTA, CDR2 FQGNSA. The V end lost 8 bases, the J end lost 0 bases, and 3 bases lay between the germline ends.

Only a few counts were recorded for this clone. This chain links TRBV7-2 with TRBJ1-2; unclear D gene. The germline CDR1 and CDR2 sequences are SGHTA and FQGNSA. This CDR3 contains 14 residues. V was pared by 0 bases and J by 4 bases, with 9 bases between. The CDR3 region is CASSLAGKVYGYTF. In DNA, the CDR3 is TGTGCCAGCAGCTTAGCAGGGAAGGTCTATGGCTACACCTTC.

The CDR3 loop reads CASRPMGTDTQYF. In nucleotides, the CDR3 is TGTGCCAGCAGGCCTATGGGGACAGATACGCAGTATTTT. This chain links TRBV28 with TRBJ2-3; no clear D. The CDR3 has 13 residues. The germline V gene has CDR1 MDHEN and CDR2 SYDVKM. V lost 6 bases and J 3 bases, leaving 10 bases between the germline ends.

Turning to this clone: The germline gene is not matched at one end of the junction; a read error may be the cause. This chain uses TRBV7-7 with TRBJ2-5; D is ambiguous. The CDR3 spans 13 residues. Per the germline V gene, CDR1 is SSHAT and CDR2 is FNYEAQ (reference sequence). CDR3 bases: TGTGCTAGCAGCTTAGTACAGCAAGAGACCCAGTACTTC. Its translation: CASSLVQQETQYF.

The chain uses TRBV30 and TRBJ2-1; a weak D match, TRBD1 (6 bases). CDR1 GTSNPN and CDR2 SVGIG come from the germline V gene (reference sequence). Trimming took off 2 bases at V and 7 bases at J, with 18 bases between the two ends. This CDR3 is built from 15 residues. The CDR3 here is CAWSRQASGTNEQFF. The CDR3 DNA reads TGTGCCTGGAGTCGACAGGCCTCGGGCACGAATGAGCAGTTCTTC.

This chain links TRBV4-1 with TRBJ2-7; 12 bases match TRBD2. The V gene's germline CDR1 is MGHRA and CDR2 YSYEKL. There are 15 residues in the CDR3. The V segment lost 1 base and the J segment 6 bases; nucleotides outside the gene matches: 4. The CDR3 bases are TGCGCCAGCAGCCAAGCACTAGCGGGAGGTCGCGAGCAGTACTTC. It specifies CASSQALAGGREQYF.

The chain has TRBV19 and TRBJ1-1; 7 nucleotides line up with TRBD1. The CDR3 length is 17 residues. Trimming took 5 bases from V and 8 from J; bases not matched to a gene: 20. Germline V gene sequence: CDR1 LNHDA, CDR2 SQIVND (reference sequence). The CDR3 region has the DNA TGTGCCAGTAGTCCCCCGGGACAGTTCTCCGGAAACCTAGAAGCTTTCTTT. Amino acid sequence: CASSPPGQFSGNLEAFF.

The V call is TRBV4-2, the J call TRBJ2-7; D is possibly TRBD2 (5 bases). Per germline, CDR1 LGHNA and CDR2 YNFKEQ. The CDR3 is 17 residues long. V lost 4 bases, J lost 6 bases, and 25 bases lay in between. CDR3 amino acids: CASSPREVGSEALEQYF. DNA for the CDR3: TGTGCCAGCAGCCCACGTGAGGTGGGCTCGGAGGCTCTCGAGCAGTACTTC.

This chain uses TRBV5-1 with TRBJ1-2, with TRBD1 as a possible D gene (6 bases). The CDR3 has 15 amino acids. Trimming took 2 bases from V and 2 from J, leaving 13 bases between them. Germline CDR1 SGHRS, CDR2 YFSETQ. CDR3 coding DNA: TGCGCCAGCAGCTTAGGCGGTGGACAGAACTATGGCTACACCTTC. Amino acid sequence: CASSLGGGQNYGYTF. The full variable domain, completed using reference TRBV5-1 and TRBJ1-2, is KAGVTQTPRYLIKTRGQQVTLSCSPISGHRSVSWYQQTPGQGLQFLFEYFSETQRNKGNFPGRFSGRQFSNSRSEMNVSTLELGDSALYLCASSLGGGQNYGYTFGSGTRLTVV.

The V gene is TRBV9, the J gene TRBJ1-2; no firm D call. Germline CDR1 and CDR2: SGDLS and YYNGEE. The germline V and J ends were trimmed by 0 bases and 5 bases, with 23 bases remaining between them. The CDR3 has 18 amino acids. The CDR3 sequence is CASSVGGRTPNLVYGYTF. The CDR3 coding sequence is TGTGCCAGCAGCGTAGGTGGTAGGACTCCCAATCTAGTATATGGCTACACCTTC.

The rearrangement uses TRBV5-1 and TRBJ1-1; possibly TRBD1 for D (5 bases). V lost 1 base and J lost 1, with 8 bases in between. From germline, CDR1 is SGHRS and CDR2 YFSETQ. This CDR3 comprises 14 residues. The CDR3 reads CASSLQGSNTEAFF. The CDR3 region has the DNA TGCGCCAGCAGCTTGCAGGGATCGAACACTGAAGCTTTCTTT. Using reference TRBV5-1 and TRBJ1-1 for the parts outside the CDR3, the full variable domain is KAGVTQTPRYLIKTRGQQVTLSCSPISGHRSVSWYQQTPGQGLQFLFEYFSETQRNKGNFPGRFSGRQFSNSRSEMNVSTLELGDSALYLCASSLQGSNTEAFFGQGTRLTVV.

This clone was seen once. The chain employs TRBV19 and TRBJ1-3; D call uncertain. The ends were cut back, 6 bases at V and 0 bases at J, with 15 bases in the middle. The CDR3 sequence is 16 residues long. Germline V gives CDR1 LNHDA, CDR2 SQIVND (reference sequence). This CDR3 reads CASSPIGSFSGNTIYF. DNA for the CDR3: TGTGCCAGTAGCCCAATAGGCTCCTTCTCTGGAAACACCATATATTTT.

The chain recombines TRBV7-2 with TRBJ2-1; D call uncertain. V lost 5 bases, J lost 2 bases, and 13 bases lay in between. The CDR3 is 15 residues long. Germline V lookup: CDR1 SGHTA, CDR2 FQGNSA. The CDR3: CASSLGPSAYNEQFF. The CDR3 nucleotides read TGTGCCAGCAGCCTAGGACCCTCGGCCTACAATGAGCAGTTCTTC. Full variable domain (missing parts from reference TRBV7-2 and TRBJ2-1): GAGVSQSPSNKVTEKGKDVELRCDPISGHTALYWYRQSLGQGLEFLIYFQGNSAPDKSGLPSDRFSAERTGGSVSTLTIQRTQQEDSAVYLCASSLGPSAYNEQFFGPGTRLTVL.

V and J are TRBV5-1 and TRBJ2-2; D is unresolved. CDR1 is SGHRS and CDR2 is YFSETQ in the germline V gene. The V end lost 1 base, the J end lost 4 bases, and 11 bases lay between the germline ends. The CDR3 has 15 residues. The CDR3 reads CASSLRGATTGELFF. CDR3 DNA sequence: TGCGCCAGCAGCTTGCGCGGAGCCACCACCGGGGAGCTGTTTTTT.

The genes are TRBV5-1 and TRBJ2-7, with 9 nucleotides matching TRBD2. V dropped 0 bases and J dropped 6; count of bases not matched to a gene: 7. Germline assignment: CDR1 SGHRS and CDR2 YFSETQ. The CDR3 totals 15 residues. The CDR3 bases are TGCGCCAGCAGCTTGGCTGTGACTAGCGGATTCGAGCAGTACTTC. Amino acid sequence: CASSLAVTSGFEQYF. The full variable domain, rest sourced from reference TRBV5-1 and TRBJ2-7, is KAGVTQTPRYLIKTRGQQVTLSCSPISGHRSVSWYQQTPGQGLQFLFEYFSETQRNKGNFPGRFSGRQFSNSRSEMNVSTLELGDSALYLCASSLAVTSGFEQYFGPGTRLTVT.

In DNA, the CDR3 is TGTGCCAGTAGCTCGCAGGGACAGATTGACACCGGGGAGCTGTTTTTT. Its protein is CASSSQGQIDTGELFF. The chain employs TRBV19 and TRBJ2-2; TRBD1 agrees at 7 bases. The CDR3 contains 16 residues. The V segment lost 6 bases and the J segment 3 bases; nucleotides outside the gene matches: 10. CDR1 and CDR2 from the germline V gene are LNHDA and SQIVND (reference sequence).

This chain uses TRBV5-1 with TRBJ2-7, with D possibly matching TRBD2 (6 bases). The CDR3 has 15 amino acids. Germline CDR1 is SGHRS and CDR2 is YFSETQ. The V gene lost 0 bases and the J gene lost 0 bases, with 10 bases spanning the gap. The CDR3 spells CASSLGGGDSYEQYF. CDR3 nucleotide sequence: TGCGCCAGCAGCTTGGGGGGAGGAGACTCCTACGAGCAGTACTTC.

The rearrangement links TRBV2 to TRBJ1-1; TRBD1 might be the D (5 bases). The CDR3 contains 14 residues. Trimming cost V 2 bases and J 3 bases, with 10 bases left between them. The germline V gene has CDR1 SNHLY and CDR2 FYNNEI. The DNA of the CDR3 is TGTGCCAGCAGTGAATGGCGGGGGGACACTGAAGCTTTCTTT. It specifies CASSEWRGDTEAFF.